This TCR beta chain was documented in a study of blood T cell repertoires in COVID-19. Sequencing used immunoSEQ multiplex PCR; TCRdb keeps in-frame clones, though not all of them. There are about 370,000 clones in the sample; 75% to 90% occur only once, and approximately 1% lies in the top ten. CDR3 length: 19 residues. Losses at the gene ends were 2 bases for V and 4 bases for J; bases not matched to a gene: 12. Germline assignment: CDR1 KGHSH and CDR2 LQKENI. The TCR comes from a man aged 18 to 29 who had recovered from COVID-19. The chain recombines TRBV18 with TRBJ2-2; 11 bases align to TRBD2. Sequencing was performed on PBMCs or T cells enriched from blood (not recorded which). DNA for the CDR3: TGTGCCAGCTCACCATTTACTACTAGCGGGAGTGGTAGCACCGGGGAGCTGTTTTTT. As protein: CASSPFTTSGSGSTGELFF. The entire variable domain, with the rest obtained from reference TRBV18 and TRBJ2-2, is as follows: NAGVMQNPRHLVRRRGQEARLRCSPMKGHSHVYWYRQLPEEGLKFMVYLQKENIIDESGMPKERFSAEFPKEGPSILRIQQVVRGDSAAYFCASSPFTTSGSGSTGELFFGEGSRLTVL.